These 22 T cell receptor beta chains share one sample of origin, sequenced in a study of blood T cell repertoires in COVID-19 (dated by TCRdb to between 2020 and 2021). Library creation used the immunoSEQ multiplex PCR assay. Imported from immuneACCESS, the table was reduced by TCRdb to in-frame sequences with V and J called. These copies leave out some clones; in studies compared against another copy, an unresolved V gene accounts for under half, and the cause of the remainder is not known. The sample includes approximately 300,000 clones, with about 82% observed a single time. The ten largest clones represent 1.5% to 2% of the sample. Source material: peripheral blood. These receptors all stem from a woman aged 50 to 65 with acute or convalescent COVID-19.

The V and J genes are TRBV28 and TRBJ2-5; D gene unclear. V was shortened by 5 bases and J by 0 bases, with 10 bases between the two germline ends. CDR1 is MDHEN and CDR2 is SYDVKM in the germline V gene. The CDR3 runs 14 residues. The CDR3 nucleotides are TGTGCCAGCAGTAAGACGGGTAACCAAGAGACCCAGTACTTC. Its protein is CASSKTGNQETQYF.

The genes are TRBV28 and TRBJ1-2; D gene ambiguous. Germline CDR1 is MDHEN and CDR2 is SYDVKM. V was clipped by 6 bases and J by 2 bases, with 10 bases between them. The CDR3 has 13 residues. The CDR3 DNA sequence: TGTGCCAGCAGCCAAACAACGAACTATGGCTACACCTTC. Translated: CASSQTTNYGYTF.

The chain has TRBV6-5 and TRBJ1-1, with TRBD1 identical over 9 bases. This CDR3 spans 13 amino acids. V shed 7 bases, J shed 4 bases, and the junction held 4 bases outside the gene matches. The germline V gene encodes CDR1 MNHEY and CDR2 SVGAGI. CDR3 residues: CASNRGLGTEAFF. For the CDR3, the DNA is TGTGCCAGCAACAGGGGGCTGGGCACTGAAGCTTTCTTT.

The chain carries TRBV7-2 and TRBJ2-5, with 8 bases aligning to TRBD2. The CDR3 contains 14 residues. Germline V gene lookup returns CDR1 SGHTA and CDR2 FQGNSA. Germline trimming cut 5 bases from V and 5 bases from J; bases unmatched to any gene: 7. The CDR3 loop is CASSPGTRLETQYF. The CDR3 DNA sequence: TGTGCCAGCAGCCCCGGGACTAGGTTGGAGACCCAGTACTTC. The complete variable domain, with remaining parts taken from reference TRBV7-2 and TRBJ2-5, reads GAGVSQSPSNKVTEKGKDVELRCDPISGHTALYWYRQSLGQGLEFLIYFQGNSAPDKSGLPSDRFSAERTGGSVSTLTIQRTQQEDSAVYLCASSPGTRLETQYFGPGTRLLVL.

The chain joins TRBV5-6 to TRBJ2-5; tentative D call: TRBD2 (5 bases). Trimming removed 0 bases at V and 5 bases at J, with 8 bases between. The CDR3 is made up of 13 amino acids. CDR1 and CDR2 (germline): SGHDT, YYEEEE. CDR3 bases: TGTGCCAGCAGCTTGGGCGGGTGGGAGACCCAGTACTTC. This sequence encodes CASSLGGWETQYF. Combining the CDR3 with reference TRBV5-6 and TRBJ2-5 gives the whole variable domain DAGVTQSPTHLIKTRGQQVTLRCSPKSGHDTVSWYQQALGQGPQFIFQYYEEEERQRGNFPDRFSGHQFPNYSSELNVNALLLGDSALYLCASSLGGWETQYFGPGTRLLVL.

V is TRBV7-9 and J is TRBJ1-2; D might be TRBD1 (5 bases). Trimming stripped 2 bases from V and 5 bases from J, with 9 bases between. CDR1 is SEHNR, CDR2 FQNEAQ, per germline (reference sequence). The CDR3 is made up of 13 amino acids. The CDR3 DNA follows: TGTGCCAGCAGCTTATTACAGGTTTATGGCTACACCTTC. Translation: CASSLLQVYGYTF. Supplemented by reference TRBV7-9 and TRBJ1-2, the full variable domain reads DTGVSQNPRHKITKRGQNVTFRCDPISEHNRLYWYRQTLGQGPEFLTYFQNEAQLEKSRLLSDRFSAERPKGSFSTLEIQRTEQGDSAMYLCASSLLQVYGYTFGSGTRLTVV.

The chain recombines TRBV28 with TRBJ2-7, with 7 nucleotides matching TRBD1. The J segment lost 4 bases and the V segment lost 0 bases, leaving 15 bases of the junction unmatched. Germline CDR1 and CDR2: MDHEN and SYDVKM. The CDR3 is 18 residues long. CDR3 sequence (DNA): TGTGCCAGCAGTTTATGGGGTCCTTCGACAGGGATCTCGTACGAGCAGTACTTC. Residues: CASSLWGPSTGISYEQYF.

The CDR3 region has the DNA TGTGCCAGCAGCCTAGGGGGGACAGCGACCTACGAGCAGTACTTC. This encodes CASSLGGTATYEQYF. The V call is TRBV9, the J call TRBJ2-7, with D maybe TRBD1 (7 bases). Germline CDR1 and CDR2: SGDLS and YYNGEE. There are 15 residues in the CDR3. Trimming pared 4 bases from V and 2 bases from J, leaving 16 bases between.

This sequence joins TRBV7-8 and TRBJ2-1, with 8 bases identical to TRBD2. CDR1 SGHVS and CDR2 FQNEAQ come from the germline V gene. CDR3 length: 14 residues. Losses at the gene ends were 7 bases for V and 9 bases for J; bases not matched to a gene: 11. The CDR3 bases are TGTGCCAGCAATATAAGGACTAGCTCGGGTGAGCAGTTCTTC. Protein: CASNIRTSSGEQFF.

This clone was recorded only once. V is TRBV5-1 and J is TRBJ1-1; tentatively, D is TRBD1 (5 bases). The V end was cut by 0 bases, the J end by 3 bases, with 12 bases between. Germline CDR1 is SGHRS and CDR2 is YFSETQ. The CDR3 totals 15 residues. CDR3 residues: CASSLGQGLYTEAFF. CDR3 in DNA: TGCGCCAGCAGCTTGGGGCAGGGCTTGTACACTGAAGCTTTCTTT.

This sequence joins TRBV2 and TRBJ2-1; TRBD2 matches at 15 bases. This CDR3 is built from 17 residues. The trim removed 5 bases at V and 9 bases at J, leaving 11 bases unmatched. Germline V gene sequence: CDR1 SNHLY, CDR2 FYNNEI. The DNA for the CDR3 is TGTGCCAGCAGTCGATTAGGACTAGCGGGAGGGGTAGGTGAGCAGTTCTTC. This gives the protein CASSRLGLAGGVGEQFF.

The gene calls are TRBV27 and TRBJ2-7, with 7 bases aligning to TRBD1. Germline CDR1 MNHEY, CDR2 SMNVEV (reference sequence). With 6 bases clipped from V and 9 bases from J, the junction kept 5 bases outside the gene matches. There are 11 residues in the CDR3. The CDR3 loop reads CASRTGRTQYF. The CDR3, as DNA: TGTGCCAGCAGGACAGGGCGAACGCAGTACTTC.

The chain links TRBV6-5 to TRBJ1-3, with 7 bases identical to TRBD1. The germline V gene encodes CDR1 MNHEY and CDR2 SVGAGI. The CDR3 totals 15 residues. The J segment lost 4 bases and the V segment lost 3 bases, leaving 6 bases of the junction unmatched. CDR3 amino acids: CASSYQTGTGNTIYF. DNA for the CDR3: TGTGCCAGCAGTTATCAGACAGGGACGGGAAACACCATATATTTT.

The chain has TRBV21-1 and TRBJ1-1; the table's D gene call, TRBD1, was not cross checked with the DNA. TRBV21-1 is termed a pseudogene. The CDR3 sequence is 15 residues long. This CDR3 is CASSKAPGANTEAFF. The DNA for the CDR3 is TGTGCCAGCAGCAAAGCCCCAGGGGCGAACACTGAAGCTTTCTTT.

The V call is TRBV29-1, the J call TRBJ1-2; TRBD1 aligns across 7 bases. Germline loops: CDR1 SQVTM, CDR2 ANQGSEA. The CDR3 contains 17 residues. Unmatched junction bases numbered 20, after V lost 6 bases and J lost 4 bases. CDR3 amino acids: CSVVASGTASSRYGYTF. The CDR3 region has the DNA TGCAGCGTCGTAGCCTCCGGGACAGCAAGCTCCCGCTATGGCTACACCTTC. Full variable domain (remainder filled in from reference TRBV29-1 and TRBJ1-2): SAVISQKPSRDICQRGTSLTIQCQVDSQVTMMFWYRQQPGQSLTLIATANQGSEATYESGFVIDKFPISRPNLTFSTLTVSNMSPEDSSIYLCSVVASGTASSRYGYTFGSGTRLTVV.

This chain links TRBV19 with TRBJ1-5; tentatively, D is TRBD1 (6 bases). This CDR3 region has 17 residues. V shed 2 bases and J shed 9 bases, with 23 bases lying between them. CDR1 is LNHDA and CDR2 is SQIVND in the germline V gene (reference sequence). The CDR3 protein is CASSIRQDSLSYRPQHF. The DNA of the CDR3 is TGTGCCAGTAGTATACGGCAGGACAGCCTCTCTTATCGGCCCCAGCATTTT. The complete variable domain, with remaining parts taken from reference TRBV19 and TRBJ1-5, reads DGGITQSPKYLFRKEGQNVTLSCEQNLNHDAMYWYRQDPGQGLRLIYYSQIVNDFQKGDIAEGYSVSREKKESFPLTVTSAQKNPTAFYLCASSIRQDSLSYRPQHFGDGTRLSIL.

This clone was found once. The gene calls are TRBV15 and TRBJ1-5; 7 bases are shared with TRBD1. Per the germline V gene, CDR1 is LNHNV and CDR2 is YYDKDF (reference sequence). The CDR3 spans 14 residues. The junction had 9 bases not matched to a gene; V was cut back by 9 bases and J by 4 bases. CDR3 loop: CATTPDRHNQPQHF. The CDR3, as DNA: TGTGCCACTACACCGGACAGGCATAATCAGCCCCAGCATTTT.

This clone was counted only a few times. CDR3 DNA: TGTGCCAGCAGTTTTCAGGGCGGCGAAGCTTTCTTT. As protein: CASSFQGGEAFF. V gene TRBV12-3 or TRBV12-4 combines with J gene TRBJ1-1; possible D gene TRBD1, 5 bases. V was shortened by 3 bases and J by 8 bases, with 10 bases between the two germline ends. This CDR3 is 12 amino acids long.

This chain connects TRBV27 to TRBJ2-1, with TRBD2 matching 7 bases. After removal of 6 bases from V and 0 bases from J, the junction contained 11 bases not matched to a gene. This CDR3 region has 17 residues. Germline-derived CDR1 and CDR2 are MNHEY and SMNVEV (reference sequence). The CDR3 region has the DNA TGTGCCAGCAGGCCCGGGACTACCCTTAGCTCCTACAATGAGCAGTTCTTC. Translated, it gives CASRPGTTLSSYNEQFF.

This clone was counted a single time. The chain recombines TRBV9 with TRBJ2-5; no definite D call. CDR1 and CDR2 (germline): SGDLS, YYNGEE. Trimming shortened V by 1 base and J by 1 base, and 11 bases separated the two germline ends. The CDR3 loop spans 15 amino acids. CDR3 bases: TGTGCCAGCAGCGTACTTAGCAGCTTCCAAGAGACCCAGTACTTC. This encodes CASSVLSSFQETQYF.

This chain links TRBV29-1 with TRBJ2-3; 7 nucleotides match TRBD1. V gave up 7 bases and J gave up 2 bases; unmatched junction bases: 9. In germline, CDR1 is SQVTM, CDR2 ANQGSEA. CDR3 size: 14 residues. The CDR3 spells CSAPSQGDTDTQYF. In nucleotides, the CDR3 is TGCAGCGCCCCTTCCCAGGGGGACACAGATACGCAGTATTTT.

The CDR3 region has the DNA TGTGCCAGCTCACCACGGACAGGGGATAATGAAAAACTGTTTTTT. Its protein is CASSPRTGDNEKLFF. The chain carries TRBV18 and TRBJ1-4; 9 nucleotides match TRBD1. Losses at the gene ends were 1 base for V and 4 bases for J; bases not matched to a gene: 1. CDR1 is KGHSH and CDR2 is LQKENI in the germline V gene. This CDR3 has 15 residues.